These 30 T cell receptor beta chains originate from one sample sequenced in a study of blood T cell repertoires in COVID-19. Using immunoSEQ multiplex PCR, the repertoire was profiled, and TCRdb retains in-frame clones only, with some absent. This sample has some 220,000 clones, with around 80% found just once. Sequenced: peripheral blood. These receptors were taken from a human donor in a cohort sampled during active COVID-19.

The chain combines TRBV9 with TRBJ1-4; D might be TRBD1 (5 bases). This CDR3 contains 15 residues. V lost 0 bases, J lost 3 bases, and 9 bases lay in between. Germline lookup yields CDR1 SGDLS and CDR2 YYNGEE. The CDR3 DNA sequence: TGTGCCAGCAGCGTAGGGGGCTCGGCTAATGAAAAACTGTTTTTT. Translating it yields CASSVGGSANEKLFF. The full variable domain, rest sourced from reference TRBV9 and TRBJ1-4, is DSGVTQTPKHLITATGQRVTLRCSPRSGDLSVYWYQQSLDQGLQFLIQYYNGEERAKGNILERFSAQQFPDLHSELNLSSLELGDSALYFCASSVGGSANEKLFFGSGTQLSVL.

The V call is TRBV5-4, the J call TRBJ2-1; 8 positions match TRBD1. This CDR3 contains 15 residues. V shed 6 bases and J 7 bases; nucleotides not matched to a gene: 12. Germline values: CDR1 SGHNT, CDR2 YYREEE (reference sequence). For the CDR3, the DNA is TGTGCCAGCACTACCGGGACAGGTCCTTTTAATGAGCAGTTCTTC. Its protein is CASTTGTGPFNEQFF.

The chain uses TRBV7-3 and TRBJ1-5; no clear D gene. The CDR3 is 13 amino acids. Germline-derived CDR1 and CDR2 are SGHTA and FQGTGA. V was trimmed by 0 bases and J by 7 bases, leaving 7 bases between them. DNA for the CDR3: TGTGCCAGCAGCTTAACCCTAGGACAGCCCCAGCATTTT. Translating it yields CASSLTLGQPQHF.

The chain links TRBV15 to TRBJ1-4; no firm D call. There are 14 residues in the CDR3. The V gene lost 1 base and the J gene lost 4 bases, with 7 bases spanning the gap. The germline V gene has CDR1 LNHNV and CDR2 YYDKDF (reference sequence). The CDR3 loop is CATSRVRSNEKLFF. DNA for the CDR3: TGTGCCACCAGCAGAGTACGCAGTAATGAAAAACTGTTTTTT.

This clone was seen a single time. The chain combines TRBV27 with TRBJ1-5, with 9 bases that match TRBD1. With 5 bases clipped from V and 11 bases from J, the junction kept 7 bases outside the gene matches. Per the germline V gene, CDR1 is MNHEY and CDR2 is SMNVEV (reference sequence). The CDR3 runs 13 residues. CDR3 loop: CASSQDRGWSQHF. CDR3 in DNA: TGTGCCAGCAGTCAGGACAGGGGTTGGTCCCAGCATTTT.

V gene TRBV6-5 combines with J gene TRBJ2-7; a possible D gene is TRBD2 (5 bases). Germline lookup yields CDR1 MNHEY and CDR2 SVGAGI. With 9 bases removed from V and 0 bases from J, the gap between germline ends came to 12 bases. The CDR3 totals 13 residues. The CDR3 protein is CASAAEDSYEQYF. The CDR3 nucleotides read TGTGCCAGTGCGGCGGAGGACTCCTACGAGCAGTACTTC.

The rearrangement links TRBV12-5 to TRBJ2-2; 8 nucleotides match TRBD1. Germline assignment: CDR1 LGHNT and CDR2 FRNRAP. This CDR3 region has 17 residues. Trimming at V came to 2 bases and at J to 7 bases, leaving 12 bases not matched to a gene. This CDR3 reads CASGLPTPGGAGGELFF. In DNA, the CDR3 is TGTGCTAGTGGTTTGCCGACCCCAGGGGGCGCGGGCGGGGAGCTGTTTTTT.

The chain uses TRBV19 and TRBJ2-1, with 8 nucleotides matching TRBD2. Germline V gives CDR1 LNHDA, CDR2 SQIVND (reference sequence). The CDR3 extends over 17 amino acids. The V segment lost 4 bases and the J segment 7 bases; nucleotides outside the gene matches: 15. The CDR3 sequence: CASSSVHPGLELNEQFF. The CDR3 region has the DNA TGTGCCAGTAGTAGCGTCCACCCGGGACTAGAATTGAATGAGCAGTTCTTC. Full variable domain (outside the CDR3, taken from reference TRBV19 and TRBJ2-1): DGGITQSPKYLFRKEGQNVTLSCEQNLNHDAMYWYRQDPGQGLRLIYYSQIVNDFQKGDIAEGYSVSREKKESFPLTVTSAQKNPTAFYLCASSSVHPGLELNEQFFGPGTRLTVL.

As DNA, the CDR3 is TGTGCCAGTAGTATTTGGCCGGGTGGCTACACCTTC. Its translation is CASSIWPGGYTF. This chain uses TRBV19 with TRBJ1-2; no definite D call. The CDR3 length is 12 residues. Germline-derived CDR1 and CDR2 are LNHDA and SQIVND (reference sequence). The ends were cut back, 3 bases at V and 7 bases at J, with 9 bases in the middle.

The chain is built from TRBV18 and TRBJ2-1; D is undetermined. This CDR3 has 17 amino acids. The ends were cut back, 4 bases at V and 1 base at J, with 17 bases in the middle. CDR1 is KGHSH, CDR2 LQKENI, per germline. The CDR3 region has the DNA TGTGCCAGCTCACTCGGCTCGGTGGCAGGTTCCTACAATGAGCAGTTCTTC. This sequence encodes CASSLGSVAGSYNEQFF.

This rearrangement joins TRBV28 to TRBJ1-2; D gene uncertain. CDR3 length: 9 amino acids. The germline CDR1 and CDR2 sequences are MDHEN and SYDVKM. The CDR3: CGAGDGYTF. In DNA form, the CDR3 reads TGTGGAGCGGGTGATGGCTACACCTTC.

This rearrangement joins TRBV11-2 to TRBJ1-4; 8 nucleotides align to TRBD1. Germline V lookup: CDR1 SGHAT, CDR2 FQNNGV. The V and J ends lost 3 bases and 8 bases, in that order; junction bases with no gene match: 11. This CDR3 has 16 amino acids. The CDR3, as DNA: TGTGCCAGCAGCTTCTCACGGACAGGGCACTTCGAAAAACTGTTTTTT. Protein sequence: CASSFSRTGHFEKLFF.

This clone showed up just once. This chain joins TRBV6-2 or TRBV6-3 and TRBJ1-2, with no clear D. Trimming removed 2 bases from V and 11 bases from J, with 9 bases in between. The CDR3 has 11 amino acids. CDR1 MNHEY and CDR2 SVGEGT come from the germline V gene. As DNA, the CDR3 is TGTGCCAGCAGTTACGTCGGGAGTTACACCTTC. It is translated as CASSYVGSYTF.

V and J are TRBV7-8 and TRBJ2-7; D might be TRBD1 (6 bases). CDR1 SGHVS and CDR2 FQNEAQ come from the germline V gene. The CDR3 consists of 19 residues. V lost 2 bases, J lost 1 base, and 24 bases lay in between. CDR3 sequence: CASSLNVGLVPGQSYEQYF. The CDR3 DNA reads TGTGCCAGCAGCTTAAACGTTGGGTTGGTACCCGGACAGTCCTACGAGCAGTACTTC. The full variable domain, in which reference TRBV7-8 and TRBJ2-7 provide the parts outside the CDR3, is GAGVSQSPRYKVAKRGQDVALRCDPISGHVSLFWYQQALGQGPEFLTYFQNEAQLDKSGLPSDRFFAERPEGSVSTLKIQRTQQEDSAVYLCASSLNVGLVPGQSYEQYFGPGTRLTVT.

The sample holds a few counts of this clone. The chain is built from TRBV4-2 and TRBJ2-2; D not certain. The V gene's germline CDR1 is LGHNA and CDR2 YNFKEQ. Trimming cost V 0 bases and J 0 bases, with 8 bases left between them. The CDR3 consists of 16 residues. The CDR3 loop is CASSQEPQTNTGELFF. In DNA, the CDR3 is TGTGCCAGCAGCCAAGAACCCCAGACGAACACCGGGGAGCTGTTTTTT.

CDR3 amino acids: CASRATGELFF. The CDR3 region has the DNA TGTGCCAGCAGGGCCACCGGGGAGCTGTTTTTT. This chain joins TRBV2 and TRBJ2-2, with D uncertain. Germline V gene data show CDR1 as SNHLY and CDR2 as FYNNEI. The germline V and J ends were trimmed by 6 bases and 4 bases, with 3 bases remaining between them. The CDR3 covers 11 residues.

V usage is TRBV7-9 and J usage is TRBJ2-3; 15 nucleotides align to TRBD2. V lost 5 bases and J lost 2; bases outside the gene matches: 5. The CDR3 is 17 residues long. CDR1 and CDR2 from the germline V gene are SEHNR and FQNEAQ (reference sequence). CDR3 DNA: TGTGCCAGCAGCCCGGGGACTAGCGGGAGGAACACAGATACGCAGTATTTT. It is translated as CASSPGTSGRNTDTQYF.

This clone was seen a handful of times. The CDR3 nucleotides read TGTGCCAGCAGCTCTCCCCGTGGGTTGCTAGCGGGAGTTAGCAATGAGCAGTTCTTC. Protein: CASSSPRGLLAGVSNEQFF. The chain carries TRBV5-6 and TRBJ2-1, with TRBD2 matching over 10 bases. This CDR3 region has 19 residues. The V gene's germline CDR1 is SGHDT and CDR2 YYEEEE. With V trimmed by 3 bases and J by 6 bases, 18 bases remained unmatched.

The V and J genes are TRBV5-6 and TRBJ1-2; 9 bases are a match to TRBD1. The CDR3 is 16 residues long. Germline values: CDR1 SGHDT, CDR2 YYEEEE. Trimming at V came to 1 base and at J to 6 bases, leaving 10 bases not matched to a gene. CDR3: CASSLNDGRTGDGYTF. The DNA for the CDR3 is TGTGCCAGCAGCTTGAATGACGGCAGGACAGGGGATGGCTACACCTTC.

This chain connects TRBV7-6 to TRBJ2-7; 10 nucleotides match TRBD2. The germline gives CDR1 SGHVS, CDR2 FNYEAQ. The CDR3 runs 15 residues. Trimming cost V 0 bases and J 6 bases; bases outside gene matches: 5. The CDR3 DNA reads TGTGCCAGCAGCTTAGCTCTAGCGGGAGCCCCCGAGCAGTACTTC. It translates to CASSLALAGAPEQYF.

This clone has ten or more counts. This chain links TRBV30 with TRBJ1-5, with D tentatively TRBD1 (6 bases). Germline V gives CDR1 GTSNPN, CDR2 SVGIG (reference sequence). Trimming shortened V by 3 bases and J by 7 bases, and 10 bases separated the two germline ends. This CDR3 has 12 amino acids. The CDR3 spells CAWSPRGQPQHF. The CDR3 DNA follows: TGTGCCTGGAGCCCCAGGGGACAGCCCCAGCATTTT.

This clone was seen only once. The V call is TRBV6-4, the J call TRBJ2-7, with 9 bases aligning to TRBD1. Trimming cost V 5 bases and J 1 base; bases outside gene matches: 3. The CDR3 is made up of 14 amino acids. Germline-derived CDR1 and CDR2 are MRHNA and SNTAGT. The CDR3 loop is CASSTGTGSYEQYF. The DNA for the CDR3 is TGTGCCAGCAGTACCGGGACAGGGTCCTACGAGCAGTACTTC.

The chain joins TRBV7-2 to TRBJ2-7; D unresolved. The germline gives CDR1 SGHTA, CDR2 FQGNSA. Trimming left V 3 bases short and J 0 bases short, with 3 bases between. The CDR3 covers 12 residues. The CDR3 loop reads CASSFHSYEQYF. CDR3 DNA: TGTGCCAGCAGCTTTCACTCCTACGAGCAGTACTTC.

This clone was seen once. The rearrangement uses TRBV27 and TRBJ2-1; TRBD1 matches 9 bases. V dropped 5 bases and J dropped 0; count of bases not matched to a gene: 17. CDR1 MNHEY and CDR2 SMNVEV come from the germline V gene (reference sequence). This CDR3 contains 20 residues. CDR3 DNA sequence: TGTGCCAGCAGTACACCGGGACAGGGCCCTTTATCGAGCTCCTACAATGAGCAGTTCTTC. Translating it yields CASSTPGQGPLSSSYNEQFF.

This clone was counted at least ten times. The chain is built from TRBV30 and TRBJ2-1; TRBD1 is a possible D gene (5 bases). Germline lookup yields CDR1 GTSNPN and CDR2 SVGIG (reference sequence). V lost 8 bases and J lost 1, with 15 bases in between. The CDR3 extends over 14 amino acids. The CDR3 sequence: CAALKGVSYNEQFF. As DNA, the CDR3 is TGTGCCGCATTGAAAGGGGTGTCCTACAATGAGCAGTTCTTC.

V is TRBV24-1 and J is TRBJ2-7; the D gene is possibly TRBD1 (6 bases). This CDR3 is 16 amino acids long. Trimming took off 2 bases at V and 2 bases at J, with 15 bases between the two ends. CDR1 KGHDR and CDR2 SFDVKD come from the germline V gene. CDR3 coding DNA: TGTGCCACCAGTGATTCCTGGTCCGACAGGCCCTACGAGCAGTACTTC. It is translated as CATSDSWSDRPYEQYF.

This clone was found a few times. CDR3 loop: CASSPGQVNSPLHF. CDR3 nucleotide sequence: TGTGCCAGCAGTCCGGGACAGGTTAATTCACCCCTCCACTTT. The chain recombines TRBV6-6 with TRBJ1-6; 8 bases line up with TRBD1. CDR3 size: 14 residues. Germline CDR1 MNHNY, CDR2 SVGAGI (reference sequence). Trimming at V came to 5 bases and at J to 6 bases, leaving 3 bases not matched to a gene.

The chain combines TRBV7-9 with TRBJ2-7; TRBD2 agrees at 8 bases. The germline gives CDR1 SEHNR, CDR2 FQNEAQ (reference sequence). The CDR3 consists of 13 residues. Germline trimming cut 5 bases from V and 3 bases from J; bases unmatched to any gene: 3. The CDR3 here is CASSQTSVYEQYF. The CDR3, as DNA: TGTGCCAGCAGCCAGACTAGCGTCTACGAGCAGTACTTC.

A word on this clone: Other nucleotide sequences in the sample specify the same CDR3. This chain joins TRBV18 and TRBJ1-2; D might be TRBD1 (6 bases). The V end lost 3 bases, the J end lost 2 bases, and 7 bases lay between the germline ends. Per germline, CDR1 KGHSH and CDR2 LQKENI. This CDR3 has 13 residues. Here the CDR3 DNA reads TGTGCCAGCTCACCGGACAGAAACTATGGCTACACCTTC. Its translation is CASSPDRNYGYTF.

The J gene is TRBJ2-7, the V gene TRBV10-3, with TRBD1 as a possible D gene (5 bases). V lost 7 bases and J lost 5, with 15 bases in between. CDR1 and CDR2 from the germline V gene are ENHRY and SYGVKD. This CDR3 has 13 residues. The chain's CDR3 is CAIKGQGRHEQYF. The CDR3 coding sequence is TGTGCCATCAAGGGGCAGGGTCGCCACGAGCAGTACTTC.